This is a list of T cell receptor beta chains from one sample in a study of OX40 agonist ivuxolimab in advanced cancers. The table came from immunoSEQ multiplex PCR; TCRdb's copy has only in-frame clones and leaves some out. This table has tens of thousands of clones, over 75% appearing once. The source material was CD4+ or CD8+ T cells sorted from blood, sampled in a trial of the OX40 agonist ivuxolimab. Source of these receptors: an adult with an advanced solid tumor such as melanoma, head and neck, liver or kidney cancer. Both conserved end residues are trimmed from each CDR3.

j_call v_call cdr3_length cdr3_aa
TRBJ2-7 TRBV4-3 12 ASSRESGKYEQY
TRBJ2-7 TRBV29-1 14 SVEGLQREGVYEQY
TRBJ1-2 TRBV19 12 ASSMKQLFYGYT
TRBJ1-5 TRBV5-6 13 ASSGGTGGNQPQH
TRBJ1-5 TRBV2 11 ASRRSTGQPQH
TRBJ1-4 TRBV7-9 14 ASSFGVGSRNEKLF
TRBJ2-5 TRBV19 13 ASSILAGGKETQY
TRBJ2-7 TRBV7-9 12 ASSLGQGLGEQY
TRBJ1-5 TRBV12-5 13 ASGPPTGGEQPQH
TRBJ1-4 TRBV6-4 11 ASSEQVNEKLF
TRBJ2-7 TRBV7-2 10 ASSPQEDEQY
TRBJ1-2 TRBV11-2 11 ASSSFDTLGYT
TRBJ2-2 TRBV7-2 13 ATGTSGTNTGELF
TRBJ1-5 TRBV6-1 16 ASSEMARGVYSNQPQH
TRBJ1-3 TRBV7-6 13 ASSLEDRAGNTIY
TRBJ1-2 TRBV5-5 10 ASSFYRDGYT
TRBJ1-6 TRBV5-6 13 ASSTEQKKGSPLH
TRBJ2-5 TRBV2 13 ASSRERGAEETQY
TRBJ2-1 TRBV25-1 10 ASSDRGTEQF
TRBJ2-7 TRBV5-6 14 ASSGNMGTGRYEQY
TRBJ2-5 TRBV7-3 13 ASSLAGGSQETQY
TRBJ1-1 TRBV2 11 ASSEIDGAPAF
TRBJ1-6 TRBV19 11 ASSPPRDLHLH
TRBJ2-1 TRBV11-3 11 ASSAARITGQF
TRBJ1-5 TRBV19 14 ASSIADREGNQPQH
TRBJ1-1 TRBV5-4 12 ASSLVRAVTEAF
TRBJ2-3 TRBV19 13 ASSADRGQGDTQY